The source of this TCR beta chain is a study of cytomegalovirus exposure and HLA in healthy donors. This CDR3 spans 13 amino acids. Trimming pared 4 bases from V and 5 bases from J, leaving 13 bases between. Germline CDR1 reads SGHDT; CDR2 reads YYEEEE. This clone was seen just once. Its antigen remains unidentified. Vbeta (60) and Jbeta (13) primers were used in the PCR. Method: immunoSEQ multiplex PCR; TCRdb's copy keeps in-frame clones and lacks some. The table has about 150,000 clones, about four fifths seen once; the top ten hold around 7.2%. Overall study findings and caveats: The study found most TCR sequences rare, yet found some public TCRs in many donors. In a later analysis, DRB1 alleles had the most associated TCRs; HLA-C alleles the fewest.

The TCR originated in a man in his thirties or forties in good health and CMV-seropositive. This sequence joins TRBV5-6 and TRBJ2-7; no definite D call. Sample: PBMCs. DNA for the CDR3: TGTGCCAGCAGCCTCTTAACGGTGGACGAGCAGTACTTC. Translation: CASSLLTVDEQYF.